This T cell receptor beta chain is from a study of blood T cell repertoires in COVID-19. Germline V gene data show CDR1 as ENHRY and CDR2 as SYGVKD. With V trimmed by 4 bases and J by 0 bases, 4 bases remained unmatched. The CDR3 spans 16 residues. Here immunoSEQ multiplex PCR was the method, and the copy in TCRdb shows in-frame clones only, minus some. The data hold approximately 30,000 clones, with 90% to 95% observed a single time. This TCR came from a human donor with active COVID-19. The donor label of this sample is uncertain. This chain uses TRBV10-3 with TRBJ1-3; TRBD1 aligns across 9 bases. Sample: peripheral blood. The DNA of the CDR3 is TGTGCCATCAGTGGTAGGACAGGGGCCTCTGGAAACACCATATATTTT. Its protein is CAISGRTGASGNTIYF.